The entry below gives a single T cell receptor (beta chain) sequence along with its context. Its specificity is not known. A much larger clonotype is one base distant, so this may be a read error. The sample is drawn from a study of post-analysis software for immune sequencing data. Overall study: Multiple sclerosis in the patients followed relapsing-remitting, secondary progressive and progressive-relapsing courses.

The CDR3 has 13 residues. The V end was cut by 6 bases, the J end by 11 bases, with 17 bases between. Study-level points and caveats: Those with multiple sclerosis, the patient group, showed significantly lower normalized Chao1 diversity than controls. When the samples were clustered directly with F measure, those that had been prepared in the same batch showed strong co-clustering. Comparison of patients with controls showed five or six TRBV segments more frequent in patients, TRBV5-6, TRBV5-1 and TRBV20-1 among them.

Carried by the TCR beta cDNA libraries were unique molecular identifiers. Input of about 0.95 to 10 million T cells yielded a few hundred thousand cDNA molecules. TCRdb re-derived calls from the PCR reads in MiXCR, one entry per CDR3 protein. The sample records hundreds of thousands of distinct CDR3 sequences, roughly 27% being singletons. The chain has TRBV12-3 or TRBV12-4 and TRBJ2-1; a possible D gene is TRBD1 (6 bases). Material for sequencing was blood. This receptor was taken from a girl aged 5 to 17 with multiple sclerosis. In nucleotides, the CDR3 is TGTGCCAGCAGAGTTCTGGGGGCAAATAAGCAGTTCTTC. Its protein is CASRVLGANKQFF.